The source of this TCR beta chain is a study of CD8+ T cells in alopecia areata. Study outcomes and limitations: TCRs were shared less clearly across patients than in mice, possibly for HLA-related reasons.

TCR sequencing used cDNA made by reverse transcription of extracted RNA. TCRdb's table, derived via immunoSEQ multiplex PCR, lists solely in-frame clones and lacks some. Of around 100,000 clones in the sample, about three fifths were seen once. The CDR3 has 13 residues. In germline, CDR1 is LNHDA, CDR2 SQIVND (reference sequence). Trimming took 7 bases from V and 3 from J; bases not matched to a gene: 4. Regarding treatment: oral pan-JAK inhibitor, 5-10 mg twice daily. In alopecia areata patients, both lesional scalp punch biopsies and peripheral blood were collected. Comment on this clone: Its antigen is not identified.

The chain is built from TRBV19 and TRBJ2-7, with 9 bases identical to TRBD1. The source is a human donor with alopecia areata. The source material was CD8+ T cells sorted from blood, sampled at approximately week 56, from a patient treated with tofacitinib. CDR3 DNA sequence: TGTGCCAGTATCCCGACAGGGGGCTACGAGCAGTACTTC. Translated: CASIPTGGYEQYF.